The 20 T cell receptor beta chains below come from one sample, sequenced in a study of T cell repertoires in cytomegalovirus infection. One entry per CDR3 protein results from TCRdb running MiXCR on the reads. This sample has around 240,000 distinct CDR3 sequences, with 22% found just once. Sequencing was carried out using CD8+ T cells from PBMCs. All receptors derive from a human donor in good health (CMV status not recorded). Some clones in this sample may be carry-over from other donors' samples.

The CDR3 loop reads CASRPTIGRDGLGGYTF. CDR3 DNA: TGTGCCAGCAGGCCAACCATTGGCAGGGATGGGCTCGGCGGCTACACCTTC. V usage is TRBV2 and J usage is TRBJ1-2; tentative D call: TRBD1 (5 bases). This CDR3 is built from 17 residues. The germline V gene has CDR1 SNHLY and CDR2 FYNNEI. Trimming removed 6 bases at V and 8 bases at J, with 28 bases between.

The genes are TRBV7-6 and TRBJ1-4; D uncertain. This CDR3 comprises 15 residues. In germline, CDR1 is SGHVS, CDR2 FNYEAQ. The V gene lost 2 bases and the J gene lost 5 bases, with 12 bases spanning the gap. CDR3 residues: CASSLLGAENEKLFF. The CDR3 region has the DNA TGTGCCAGCAGCTTACTCGGCGCAGAGAATGAAAAACTGTTTTTT.

This clonotype was seen many times. The V and J genes are TRBV12-3 or TRBV12-4 and TRBJ2-1; 11 bases map to TRBD2. V was clipped by 6 bases and J by 6 bases; unmatched bases: 13. The CDR3 runs to 17 residues. The DNA for the CDR3 is TGTGCCAGCAGCATGGGACTAGCGGTAGTTTTAGGCAATGAGCAGTTCTTC. This gives the protein CASSMGLAVVLGNEQFF.

The chain is built from TRBV2 and TRBJ2-7; D gene unclear. The CDR3 has 14 residues. Looked up from germline, CDR1 is SNHLY and CDR2 is FYNNEI. Between the trimmed V and J ends, which lost 2 bases and 1 base, there was a span of 9 bases. The CDR3 here is CASSEPLQSYEQYF. The CDR3 DNA reads TGTGCCAGCAGTGAACCCCTACAGTCCTACGAGCAGTACTTC.

This clonotype has just a few counts. The chain couples TRBV19 to TRBJ1-2; D is perhaps TRBD1 (6 bases). This CDR3 has 13 amino acids. Trimming pared 7 bases from V and 3 bases from J, leaving 12 bases between. Germline CDR1 reads LNHDA; CDR2 reads SQIVND (reference sequence). CDR3 loop: CASTLDSYYGYTF. In DNA, the CDR3 is TGTGCCAGTACCCTGGACAGTTACTATGGCTACACCTTC.

The table lists this clonotype with a few counts. This chain's CDR3 is CASSMGTEAFF. The CDR3 coding sequence is TGTGCCAGTAGTATGGGAACTGAAGCTTTCTTT. The rearrangement uses TRBV19 and TRBJ1-1; no reliable D call. V lost 3 bases to trimming and J lost 5 bases, with 4 bases between them. CDR3 length equals 11 residues. Looked up from germline, CDR1 is LNHDA and CDR2 is SQIVND (reference sequence).

This clonotype has a handful of counts. J is TRBJ1-6 and V is TRBV28; 9 bases agree with TRBD1. Germline CDR1 and CDR2: MDHEN and SYDVKM. Trimming cost V 1 base and J 6 bases; bases outside gene matches: 4. CDR3 length: 16 amino acids. As DNA, the CDR3 is TGTGCCAGCAGTTTATTTGGACAGGGGTCTAATTCACCCCTCCACTTT. As protein: CASSLFGQGSNSPLHF. Combining the CDR3 with reference TRBV28 and TRBJ1-6 gives the whole variable domain DVKVTQSSRYLVKRTGEKVFLECVQDMDHENMFWYRQDPGLGLRLIYFSYDVKMKEKGDIPEGYSVSREKKERFSLILESASTNQTSMYLCASSLFGQGSNSPLHFGNGTRLTVT.

This clonotype was seen a handful of times. The rearrangement uses TRBV20-1 and TRBJ2-1; perhaps D is TRBD1 or TRBD2 (5 bases each). Trimming pared 0 bases from V and 10 bases from J, leaving 22 bases between. The CDR3 extends over 16 amino acids. Per the germline V gene, CDR1 is DFQATT and CDR2 is SNEGSKA (reference sequence). CDR3 in DNA: TGCAGTGCTAGAGATCTACGAGGGGCCACGATAGTGGAGCAGTTCTTC. It encodes CSARDLRGATIVEQFF.

This clonotype was seen more than once but under ten times. This sequence joins TRBV29-1 and TRBJ1-2; D perhaps matches TRBD1 (6 bases). The CDR3 spans 14 residues. Germline loops: CDR1 SQVTM, CDR2 ANQGSEA. V was pared by 3 bases and J by 4 bases, with 15 bases between. The CDR3 region has the DNA TGCAGCGTTGAGTTGTCCAGGGGTGTCTATGGCTACACCTTC. Amino acids: CSVELSRGVYGYTF.

This clonotype has at least ten counts. This chain connects TRBV4-1 to TRBJ1-4; 8 bases match TRBD1. CDR3 length equals 15 residues. J was trimmed by 6 bases and V by 0 bases; bases with no gene match: 3. CDR1 is MGHRA and CDR2 is YSYEKL in the germline V gene. In DNA form, the CDR3 reads TGCGCCAGCAGCCAAGAGCAGGGGGCGGATGAAAAACTGTTTTTT. Translation: CASSQEQGADEKLFF.

The chain joins TRBV12-3 or TRBV12-4 to TRBJ2-1; 12 nucleotides align to TRBD2. The CDR3 contains 14 residues. V gave up 7 bases and J gave up 4 bases; unmatched junction bases: 2. CDR3 DNA: TGTGCCAGCAAGACTAGCGGGGGTTACAATGAGCAGTTCTTC. Translating it yields CASKTSGGYNEQFF.

In its sample, this clonotype was seen a few times. This chain connects TRBV2 to TRBJ2-2; a possible D gene is TRBD1 (6 bases). Deletions cut 8 bases from V and 7 bases from J, with 14 bases between. CDR1 is SNHLY, CDR2 FYNNEI, per germline. The CDR3 spans 13 residues. The CDR3 region has the DNA TGTGCCAGCCGCCCCAGGGGTTACGGGGAGCTGTTTTTT. Amino acid sequence: CASRPRGYGELFF.

The rearrangement links TRBV12-3 or TRBV12-4 to TRBJ1-5, with 7 bases fitting TRBD1. The CDR3 sequence is 15 residues long. Trimming took 5 bases from V and 2 from J; bases not matched to a gene: 6. The CDR3 reads CASSETGSGNQPQHF. The CDR3 nucleotides read TGTGCCAGCAGTGAGACAGGGTCGGGCAATCAGCCCCAGCATTTT.

V usage is TRBV20-1 and J usage is TRBJ2-1; TRBD1 matches at 8 bases. The CDR3 contains 14 residues. CDR1 is DFQATT and CDR2 is SNEGSKA in the germline V gene (reference sequence). Germline trimming cut 6 bases from V and 0 bases from J; bases unmatched to any gene: 4. The CDR3 bases are TGCAGTGCACCAGGGACAGGCTCCTACAATGAGCAGTTCTTC. Translated, it gives CSAPGTGSYNEQFF.

This sequence joins TRBV7-9 and TRBJ1-3; no definite D call. The CDR3 is 15 amino acids. CDR1 is SEHNR and CDR2 is FQNEAQ in the germline V gene (reference sequence). V shed 0 bases and J shed 4 bases, with 10 bases lying between them. CDR3 sequence (DNA): TGTGCCAGCAGCTTAGCCGGGTCGGACGGAAACACCATATATTTT. Protein product: CASSLAGSDGNTIYF. Looking up the rest from reference TRBV7-9 and TRBJ1-3 gives the full variable domain: DTGVSQNPRHKITKRGQNVTFRCDPISEHNRLYWYRQTLGQGPEFLTYFQNEAQLEKSRLLSDRFSAERPKGSFSTLEIQRTEQGDSAMYLCASSLAGSDGNTIYFGEGSWLTVV.

This sequence joins TRBV29-1 and TRBJ2-7, with 12 bases identical to TRBD2. V lost 7 bases and J lost 2; bases outside the gene matches: 3. Per germline, CDR1 SQVTM and CDR2 ANQGSEA. The CDR3 spans 13 residues. The DNA for the CDR3 is TGCAGCGCTCGACTAGCGGGAGCCTACGAGCAGTACTTC. Translating gives CSARLAGAYEQYF.

The J gene is TRBJ2-1, the V gene TRBV28; 9 bases are shared with TRBD2. CDR3 length: 16 residues. The V gene's germline CDR1 is MDHEN and CDR2 SYDVKM. Trimming cost V 4 bases and J 3 bases; bases outside gene matches: 7. The CDR3 DNA follows: TGTGCCAGCAGTTCCCGACTAGCGGAAGGCTACAATGAGCAGTTCTTC. This sequence encodes CASSSRLAEGYNEQFF.

Regarding this clonotype: Sequence at one end of the junction differs from germline and may be a read error. CDR3 in amino acids: CANSLAGGFEKLFF. DNA of the CDR3: TGTGCCAACAGCTTGGCAGGGGGATTTGAAAAACTGTTTTTT. V and J are TRBV7-6 and TRBJ1-4; 7 nucleotides align to TRBD1. CDR1 is SGHVS, CDR2 FNYEAQ, per germline. This CDR3 is built from 14 residues. The whole variable domain, filled in from reference TRBV7-6 and TRBJ1-4, reads GAGVSQSPRYKVTKRGQDVALRCDPISGHVSLYWYRQALGQGPEFLTYFNYEAQQDKSGLPNDRFSAERPEGSISTLTIQRTEQRDSAMYRCANSLAGGFEKLFFGSGTQLSVL.

The chain combines TRBV2 with TRBJ1-1; no reliable D call. The CDR3 loop spans 13 amino acids. The germline CDR1 and CDR2 sequences are SNHLY and FYNNEI. V dropped 6 bases and J dropped 5 bases, with 13 bases sitting between them. CDR3 region: CASRALLGTEAFF. The DNA for the CDR3 is TGTGCCAGCAGAGCACTCCTCGGGACTGAAGCTTTCTTT.

CDR3 coding DNA: TGTGCCAGCAGCTTGACTAGCGGGTACCTACGCGGGGAGCTGTTTTTT. Its translation is CASSLTSGYLRGELFF. The chain recombines TRBV7-4 with TRBJ2-2; TRBD2 agrees at 10 bases. CDR3 length: 16 residues. Germline V gives CDR1 SGHVT, CDR2 SQSDAQ. With 3 bases clipped from V and 7 bases from J, the junction kept 8 bases outside the gene matches.